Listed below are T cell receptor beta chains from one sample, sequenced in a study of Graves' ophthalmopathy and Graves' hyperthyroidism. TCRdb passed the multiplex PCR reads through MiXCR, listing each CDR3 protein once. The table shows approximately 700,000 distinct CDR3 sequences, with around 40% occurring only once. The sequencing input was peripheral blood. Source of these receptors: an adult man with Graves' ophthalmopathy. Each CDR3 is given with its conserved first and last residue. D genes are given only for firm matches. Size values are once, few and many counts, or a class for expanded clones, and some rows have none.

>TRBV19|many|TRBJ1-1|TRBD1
TGTGCCAGTAGGGACTCTTGGACAGGGGGCACTGAAGCTTTCTTT
CASRDSWTGGTEAFF
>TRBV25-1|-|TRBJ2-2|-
TGTGCCAGCAGCTTAGAATTTGCGGGACGGCCCACCGGGGAGCTGTTTTTT
CASSLEFAGRPTGELFF
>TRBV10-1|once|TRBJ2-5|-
TGCGCCAGCAGTGAGCAGGGGCCCGAGACCCAGTACTTC
CASSEQGPETQYF
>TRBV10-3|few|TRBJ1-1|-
TGTGCCAGCAGTTCCGTCCGGAACACTGAAGCTTTCTTT
CASSSVRNTEAFF
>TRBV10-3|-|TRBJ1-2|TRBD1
TGTGCCATCAGCGAGGGGACAGGACGCGGCTACACCTTC
CAISEGTGRGYTF
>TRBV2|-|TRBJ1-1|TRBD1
TGTGCCAGCAGTTTAAGCGGGACAGATCCCACTGAAGCTTTCTTT
CASSLSGTDPTEAFF
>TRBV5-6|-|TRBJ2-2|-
TGTGCCAGCAGCCTCAAGGGCTTTGAGCTGTTTTTT
CASSLKGFELFF
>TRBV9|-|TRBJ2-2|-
TGTGCCAGCAGCGTAGGGGGGGTCCCCACCGGGGAGCTGTTTTTT
CASSVGGVPTGELFF
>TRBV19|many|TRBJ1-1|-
TGTGCCAGTAGACCCTCACTTCCCCCGGCCGAAGCTTTCTTT
CASRPSLPPAEAFF
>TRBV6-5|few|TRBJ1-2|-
TGTGCCAGCAGCCCGGATTCCCAAACTCGATATGGCTACACCTTC
CASSPDSQTRYGYTF
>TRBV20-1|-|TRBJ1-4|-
TGCAGTGCGGCCAGGGACACTGATAATGAAAAACTGGTTTTT
CSAARDTDNEKLVF
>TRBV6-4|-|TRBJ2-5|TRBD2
TGTGCCAGCAGTTACAACTTCGGCTCCGGGGGGGAGACCCAGTACTTC
CASSYNFGSGGETQYF
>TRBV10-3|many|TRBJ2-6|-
TGTGCCATCAGTCCGGACAGTCCTGGGGCCAACGTCCTGACTTTC
CAISPDSPGANVLTF
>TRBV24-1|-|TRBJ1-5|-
TGTGCCAGCAGTTTCAGAGGCCCTGGTCAGCCCCAGCATTTT
CASSFRGPGQPQHF
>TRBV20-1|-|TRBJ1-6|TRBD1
TGCAGTGCTGGACAGGGGGCAGGGGGGGATTCACCCCTCCACTTT
CSAGQGAGGDSPLHF
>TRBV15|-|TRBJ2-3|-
TGTGCCACCAGCCCCCCCGAGGGAGCAGATACGCAGTATTTT
CATSPPEGADTQYF
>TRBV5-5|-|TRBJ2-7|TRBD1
TGTGCCAGCAGCTCCGCTAGCGGGACAGGGGGTCCCTACGAGCAGTACTTC
CASSSASGTGGPYEQYF
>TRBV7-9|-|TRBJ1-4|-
TGTGCCAGCAGCTTCGGGGTACTCCGGGAAAAACTGTTTTTT
CASSFGVLREKLFF
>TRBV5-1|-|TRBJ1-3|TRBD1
TGCGCCAGCAGCGGCCTAGGGACAGCCAGCTCTGGAAACACCATATATTTT
CASSGLGTASSGNTIYF
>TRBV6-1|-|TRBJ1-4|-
TGTGCCAGCAGCAAGGGGGGGGACGAAAAACTGTTTTTT
CASSKGGDEKLFF
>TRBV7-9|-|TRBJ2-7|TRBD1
TGTGCCAGCAGCACCTGGGACAGGGCCTCCTACGAGCAGTACTTC
CASSTWDRASYEQYF
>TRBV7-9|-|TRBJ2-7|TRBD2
TGTGCCAGCAGCCCCGGACTAGTGGGAACCTACGAGCAGTACTTC
CASSPGLVGTYEQYF
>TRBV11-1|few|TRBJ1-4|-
TGTGCCAGCAGCTTAGGGGGGAGGGGTGAAAAACTGTTTTTT
CASSLGGRGEKLFF
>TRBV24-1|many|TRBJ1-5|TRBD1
TGTGCCACCAGTGATGCTCAGGGGGGCAATCAGCCCCAGCATTTT
CATSDAQGGNQPQHF
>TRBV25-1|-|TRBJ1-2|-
TGTGCCAGCAGCAATCGCCGGGGGGTGGATGGCTACACCTTC
CASSNRRGVDGYTF
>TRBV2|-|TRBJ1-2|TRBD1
TGTGCCAGCAGTTTAACAGGGGAGGACTATGGCTACACCTTC
CASSLTGEDYGYTF
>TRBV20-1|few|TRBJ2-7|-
TGCAGTGCTAGAAGCGTCAGGGGGGACGAGCAGTACTTC
CSARSVRGDEQYF
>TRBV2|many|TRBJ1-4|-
TGTGCCAGCAGCTCGGACAATGAAAAACTGTTTTTT
CASSSDNEKLFF
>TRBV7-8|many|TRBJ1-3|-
TGTGCCAGCAGCCGCCCCGGACGGGACTCTGGAAACACCATATATTTT
CASSRPGRDSGNTIYF
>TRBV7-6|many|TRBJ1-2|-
TGTGCCAGCAGCTTAGTTGAGGGTACCTATGGCTACACCTTC
CASSLVEGTYGYTF
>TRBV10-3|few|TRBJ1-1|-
TGTGCCACGGCCCGAGGGGCCACTGAAGCTTTCTTT
CATARGATEAFF
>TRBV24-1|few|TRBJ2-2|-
TGTGCCACCAGTGGTACAGGGTCGAACACCGGGGAGCTGTTTTTT
CATSGTGSNTGELFF
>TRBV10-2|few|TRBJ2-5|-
TGCGCCAGCAGTCCATTGGAGACCCAGCACTTC
CASSPLETQHF
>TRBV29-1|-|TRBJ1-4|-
TGCAGCGTAGAACAGGGCGTCAATAATGAAAAACTGTTTTTT
CSVEQGVNNEKLFF
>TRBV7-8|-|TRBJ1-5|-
TGTGCCAGCAGCCCGAAGTTTGAGCGGGGGGATCAGCCCCAGCATTTT
CASSPKFERGDQPQHF
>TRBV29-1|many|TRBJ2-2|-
TGCAGCGCGGACAGACGCACCGGGGAGCTGTTTTTT
CSADRRTGELFF
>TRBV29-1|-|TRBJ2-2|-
TGCAGCTCTCAGGGTGCGAACACCGGGGAGCTGTTTTTT
CSSQGANTGELFF
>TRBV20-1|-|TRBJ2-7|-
TGCAGTGCTGGGGAACCGCCGGGACTCGGAAGTCGATCCTACGAGCAGTACTTC
CSAGEPPGLGSRSYEQYF
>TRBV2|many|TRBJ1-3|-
TGTGCCAGCAGTGAAAGGGGCAGGACTGGAAACACCATATATTTT
CASSERGRTGNTIYF
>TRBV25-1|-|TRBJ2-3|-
TGTGCCAGCACGTCGAAGACCTCGACAGATACGCAGTATTTT
CASTSKTSTDTQYF
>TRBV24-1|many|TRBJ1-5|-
TGTGCCACCAGTGATTTCCTGGGAGGGGTTTATCAGCCCCAGCATTTT
CATSDFLGGVYQPQHF
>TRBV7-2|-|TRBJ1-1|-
TGTGCCAGCAGCTTCAACAGGGAGGGCACTGAAGCTTTCTTT
CASSFNREGTEAFF
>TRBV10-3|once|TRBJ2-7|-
TGTGCCAGTCAGGGACAAGGGCCCTCCTACGAGCAGTACTTC
CASQGQGPSYEQYF
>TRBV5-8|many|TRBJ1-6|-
TGTGCCAGCAGCTTGGTCGCAGATAATTCACCCCTCCACTTT
CASSLVADNSPLHF
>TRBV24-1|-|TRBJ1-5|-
TGTGCCAGCAGTCCCCCCGGGCAGACCTTACGCAATCAGCCCCAGCATTTT
CASSPPGQTLRNQPQHF
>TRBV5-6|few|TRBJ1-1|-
TGTGCCAGCAGCTTGGCCTTACAGCAGAACACTGAAGCTTTCTTT
CASSLALQQNTEAFF
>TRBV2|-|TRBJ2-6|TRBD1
TGTGCCAGCTTGGTGGACAGGGGCTCTGGGGCCAACGTCCTGACTTTC
CASLVDRGSGANVLTF